Sequencing of this T cell receptor (beta chain) was carried out in a study of early T cells in non-severe SARS-CoV-2 infection. One entry per CDR3 protein, called by TCRdb with MiXCR from the 5' RACE reads. Altogether about 45,000 distinct CDR3 sequences are present, around 10% being singletons, with the ten largest covering 20% to 25%. Many counts were recorded for this clonotype. The CDR3 has 14 amino acids. The germline gives CDR1 DFQATT, CDR2 SNEGSKA (reference sequence). Between the trimmed V and J ends, which lost 3 bases and 4 bases, there was a span of 15 bases. The TCR originated in an adult who was a healthcare worker with PCR-confirmed SARS-CoV-2 infection or an uninfected control (not recorded which). This rearrangement joins TRBV20-1 to TRBJ1-2; weak D call: TRBD1 (5 bases). Specimen: whole blood. The CDR3 DNA reads TGCAGTGCTAGGAAGACAGAGAACTCCTATGGCTACACCTTC. It specifies CSARKTENSYGYTF.